These 8 T cell receptor beta chains share one sample of origin, sequenced in a study of T cell repertoires in cytomegalovirus infection (dated by TCRdb to 2018 to 2020). TCRdb names Illumina HiSeq 1500 as the instrument used. Through fastp at Q25 and MiXCR, TCRdb rebuilt clones from the public reads, retaining in-frame beta chains. For every CDR3 protein sequence, its rows merge into one entry that carries the most common genes and DNA. For this sample there are hundreds of thousands of distinct CDR3 sequences; 30% to 40% appear just once. Together, the top ten hold 12% to 15% of the sample. The material sequenced was PBMCs. Every receptor here comes from a human donor in good health (CMV status not recorded). Some clones in this sample may be carry-over from other donors' samples.

This clonotype showed up just a few times. CDR3 protein: CASGIEDSSNQPQHF. In nucleotides, the CDR3 is TGTGCCAGCGGGATCGAGGACAGCAGCAATCAGCCCCAGCATTTT. The chain carries TRBV27 and TRBJ1-5, with a possible D match to TRBD1 (6 bases). V was trimmed by 8 bases and J by 1 base, leaving 15 bases between them. The germline V gene has CDR1 MNHEY and CDR2 SMNVEV (reference sequence). The CDR3 extends over 15 amino acids.

The gene calls are TRBV11-2 and TRBJ1-4; D gene uncertain. Germline V CDR1 and CDR2: SGHAT, FQNNGV. Deletions cut 1 base from V and 4 bases from J, with 10 bases between. CDR3 size: 15 residues. The CDR3 DNA is TGTGCCAGCAGCTTAGGGGCCGGGGATAATGAAAAACTGTTTTTT. Its protein product is CASSLGAGDNEKLFF.

This clonotype was picked up many times. The rearrangement uses TRBV7-2 and TRBJ2-7; D might be TRBD1 (5 bases). Germline values: CDR1 SGHTA, CDR2 FQGNSA. V was trimmed by 3 bases and J by 3 bases, leaving 12 bases between them. The CDR3 loop spans 14 amino acids. The CDR3 protein is CASSFGKGLYEQYF. Written as DNA, the CDR3 is TGTGCCAGCAGCTTCGGCAAGGGGCTCTACGAGCAGTACTTC.

This clonotype was counted many times. The chain couples TRBV4-1 to TRBJ1-1; tentative D call: TRBD1 (5 bases). This CDR3 spans 15 amino acids. Germline-derived CDR1 and CDR2 are MGHRA and YSYEKL. V gave up 3 bases and J gave up 6 bases, with 17 bases separating them. In DNA, the CDR3 is TGCGCCAGCAGCCACCTACAACTACAAGGGGCTGAAGCTTTCTTT. This sequence encodes CASSHLQLQGAEAFF.

The rearrangement uses TRBV12-3 or TRBV12-4 and TRBJ1-1; D is undetermined. The CDR3 is 15 amino acids. The germline V and J ends were trimmed by 3 bases and 3 bases, with 14 bases remaining between them. CDR3 in amino acids: CASSFTGWEDTEAFF. In DNA form, the CDR3 reads TGTGCCAGCAGTTTTACTGGCTGGGAGGACACTGAAGCTTTCTTT.

The chain links TRBV29-1 to TRBJ2-3, with D perhaps being TRBD1 or TRBD2 (5 bases each). The CDR3 sequence is 16 residues long. CDR1 SQVTM and CDR2 ANQGSEA come from the germline V gene. The V end lost 1 base, the J end lost 1 base, and 15 bases lay between the germline ends. CDR3 bases: TGCAGCGTTGAAGGGAAGGGGAGTAAGGGCACAGATACGCAGTATTTT. It encodes CSVEGKGSKGTDTQYF.

This rearrangement joins TRBV24-1 to TRBJ1-2; D gene uncertain. V was shortened by 1 base and J by 4 bases, with 6 bases between the two germline ends. This CDR3 is 13 amino acids long. Germline V gene sequence: CDR1 KGHDR, CDR2 SFDVKD. CDR3 region: CATSDFRGYGYTF. The CDR3 DNA reads as TGTGCCACCAGTGATTTCCGCGGCTATGGCTACACCTTC.

This clonotype was detected ten times or more. The V call is TRBV28, the J call TRBJ1-1; perhaps TRBD1 as D (5 bases). This CDR3 spans 13 amino acids. Germline CDR1 MDHEN, CDR2 SYDVKM. The V and J ends lost 6 bases and 12 bases respectively, with 20 bases between them. The CDR3 protein is CASRDDRIIGPFF. CDR3 bases: TGTGCCAGCAGAGATGACAGAATTATCGGGCCTTTCTTT.